These T cell receptor beta chains were read from a single sample in a study of T cell responses to AZD1222 COVID-19 vaccine. The table came from immunoSEQ multiplex PCR; TCRdb's copy has only in-frame clones and leaves some out. The table includes 140,000 to 150,000 clones, about nine tenths detected once. The sequencing used peripheral blood, collected on day 0 of AZD1222 vaccination. The receptors derive from an adult in good health. Each CDR3 is given with its conserved first and last residue. The D gene is left open where the match is weak. Size is stated for part of the rows, as once, few or many counts, or as a class when the clone is expanded.

length: 14; D: .; V: TRBV5-1; size: .; J: TRBJ2-7; CDR3: CASSSGTFSYEQYF; DNA: TGCGCCAGCAGCTCGGGGACTTTCTCCTACGAGCAGTACTTC
length: 19; D: .; V: TRBV3-1/TRBV3-2; size: .; J: TRBJ2-6; CDR3: CASSPLARANSPGANVLTF; DNA: TGTGCCAGCAGCCCCCTGGCGAGGGCTAATTCCCCTGGGGCCAACGTCCTGACTTTC
length: 15; D: TRBD1; V: TRBV19; size: .; J: TRBJ1-5; CDR3: CASSLRDSGNQPQHF; DNA: TGTGCCAGTAGCCTCCGGGACAGTGGCAATCAGCCCCAGCATTTT
length: 13; D: .; V: TRBV12-3/TRBV12-4; size: .; J: TRBJ2-7; CDR3: CASRARLGYEQYF; DNA: TGTGCCAGCAGAGCCAGACTAGGGTACGAGCAGTACTTC
length: 15; D: TRBD2; V: TRBV7-9; size: .; J: TRBJ2-1; CDR3: CASSQLAGGPNEQFF; DNA: TGTGCCAGCAGCCAGCTAGCGGGAGGCCCCAATGAGCAGTTCTTC
length: 15; D: .; V: TRBV7-9; size: .; J: TRBJ1-6; CDR3: CASSSTVSYNSPLHF; DNA: TGTGCCAGCAGTTCGACAGTATCCTATAATTCACCCCTCCACTTT
length: 16; D: TRBD1; V: TRBV27; size: .; J: TRBJ2-5; CDR3: CASSPTGGPYQETQYF; DNA: TGTGCCAGCAGCCCTACAGGGGGCCCGTACCAAGAGACCCAGTACTTC
length: 15; D: .; V: TRBV6-5; size: .; J: TRBJ2-3; CDR3: CASSYSQNIAERRYF; DNA: TGTGCCAGCAGTTACTCCCAAAATATTGCGGAAAGGCGGTATTTT
length: 13; D: .; V: TRBV5-1; size: .; J: TRBJ1-2; CDR3: CASSLDGGYGYTF; DNA: TGCGCCAGCAGCTTGGATGGAGGCTATGGCTACACCTTC
length: 19; D: TRBD1; V: TRBV11-3; size: .; J: TRBJ2-2; CDR3: CASSFTGTGRTRDTGELFF; DNA: TGTGCCAGCAGCTTTACCGGGACAGGGCGGACGAGAGACACCGGGGAGCTGTTTTTT
length: 14; D: .; V: TRBV27; size: .; J: TRBJ2-1; CDR3: CASSLSVSWGEQFF; DNA: TGTGCCAGCAGTTTATCGGTGTCCTGGGGTGAGCAGTTCTTC
length: 14; D: TRBD1; V: TRBV6-5; size: .; J: TRBJ1-2; CDR3: CASSFDRGRDGYTF; DNA: TGTGCCAGCAGCTTCGACAGGGGACGGGATGGCTACACCTTC
length: 17; D: TRBD2; V: TRBV5-1; size: .; J: TRBJ2-2; CDR3: CASSPGLAGRITGELFF; DNA: TGCGCCAGCAGCCCGGGACTAGCGGGGCGGATCACCGGGGAGCTGTTTTTT
length: 16; D: TRBD1; V: TRBV7-2; size: once; J: TRBJ1-2; CDR3: CASNLVGGQGSYGYTF; DNA: TGTGCCAGCAACCTAGTGGGGGGACAGGGGTCGTATGGCTACACCTTC
length: 17; D: TRBD1; V: TRBV18; size: .; J: TRBJ1-2; CDR3: CASSPVGGTGDGYGYTF; DNA: TGTGCCAGCTCACCAGTCGGAGGGACAGGGGACGGCTATGGCTACACCTTC
length: 13; D: TRBD1; V: TRBV30; size: .; J: TRBJ2-2; CDR3: CAWSGQGGGELFF; DNA: TGTGCCTGGAGTGGACAGGGTGGCGGGGAGCTGTTTTTT
length: 16; D: TRBD1; V: TRBV9; size: once; J: TRBJ1-2; CDR3: CASSVDRDRGNYGYTF; DNA: TGTGCCAGCAGCGTAGACCGGGACAGGGGTAACTATGGCTACACCTTC
length: 13; D: .; V: TRBV10-3; size: .; J: TRBJ1-2; CDR3: CAISESQGQGYTF; DNA: TGTGCCATCAGTGAGTCGCAAGGCCAGGGCTACACCTTC
length: 13; D: TRBD2; V: TRBV6-2/TRBV6-3; size: .; J: TRBJ2-7; CDR3: CASSFSGTTLVYF; DNA: TGTGCCAGCAGTTTCTCCGGGACTACATTAGTGTACTTC
length: 18; D: .; V: TRBV4-1; size: .; J: TRBJ2-2; CDR3: CASSQALIGARNRGELFF; DNA: TGCGCCAGCAGCCAAGCATTGATAGGGGCGAGAAATCGCGGGGAGCTGTTTTTT
length: 18; D: .; V: TRBV27; size: .; J: TRBJ2-2; CDR3: CASSFAARTVYSTGELFF; DNA: TGTGCCAGCAGTTTCGCCGCCCGGACAGTATATTCCACCGGGGAGCTGTTTTTT
length: 15; D: .; V: TRBV4-1; size: .; J: TRBJ1-1; CDR3: CASSQVGRMNTEAFF; DNA: TGCGCCAGCAGCCAAGTAGGCAGGATGAACACTGAAGCTTTCTTT
length: 14; D: .; V: TRBV11-2; size: .; J: TRBJ1-3; CDR3: CASSLEPSGNTIYF; DNA: TGTGCCAGCAGCTTGGAGCCCTCTGGAAACACCATATATTTT
length: 16; D: .; V: TRBV6-4; size: .; J: TRBJ2-1; CDR3: CASSWGSTREFNEQFF; DNA: TGTGCCAGCTCCTGGGGTAGCACACGGGAGTTCAATGAGCAGTTCTTC
length: 13; D: .; V: TRBV5-1; size: .; J: TRBJ2-1; CDR3: CASSNRGLNEQFF; DNA: TGCGCCAGCAGCAACCGGGGACTCAATGAGCAGTTCTTC
length: 12; D: TRBD1; V: TRBV27; size: few; J: TRBJ1-5; CDR3: CASKTGGRPQHF; DNA: TGTGCCAGCAAAACAGGGGGCCGGCCCCAGCATTTT
length: 13; D: TRBD1; V: TRBV12-3/TRBV12-4; size: .; J: TRBJ2-7; CDR3: CASRDRGSYEQYF; DNA: TGTGCCAGCAGGGACAGGGGATCCTACGAGCAGTACTTC
length: 16; D: .; V: TRBV5-1; size: .; J: TRBJ2-3; CDR3: CASSLGATVGTDTQYF; DNA: TGCGCCAGCAGCTTGGGTGCGACTGTGGGCACAGATACGCAGTATTTT
length: 13; D: .; V: TRBV11-2; size: .; J: TRBJ1-5; CDR3: CASSFEPRQPQHF; DNA: TGTGCCAGCAGCTTCGAACCTCGTCAGCCCCAGCATTTT
length: 17; D: TRBD2; V: TRBV9; size: .; J: TRBJ2-1; CDR3: CASSVAGVAGVGNEQFF; DNA: TGTGCCAGCAGCGTAGCTGGGGTGGCGGGAGTAGGAAATGAGCAGTTCTTC
length: 15; D: .; V: TRBV9; size: .; J: TRBJ1-5; CDR3: CASSVGGGTHQPQHF; DNA: TGTGCCAGCAGCGTGGGAGGGGGAACCCATCAGCCCCAGCATTTT
length: 15; D: TRBD2; V: TRBV4-2; size: .; J: TRBJ2-1; CDR3: CASSQSRTSGTEQFF; DNA: TGTGCCAGCAGCCAATCGAGGACTAGCGGAACAGAGCAGTTCTTC
length: 14; D: .; V: TRBV6-1; size: .; J: TRBJ1-1; CDR3: CASSEAGGGTEAFF; DNA: TGTGCCAGCAGTGAGGCTGGGGGGGGCACTGAAGCTTTCTTT
length: 15; D: .; V: TRBV5-1; size: .; J: TRBJ1-5; CDR3: CASSLGPRGNQPQHF; DNA: TGCGCCAGCAGCTTGGGGCCGAGAGGCAATCAGCCCCAGCATTTT
length: 17; D: TRBD2; V: TRBV9; size: .; J: TRBJ2-1; CDR3: CASSVAPWGREGNEQFF; DNA: TGTGCCAGCAGCGTAGCCCCTTGGGGGCGGGAGGGCAATGAGCAGTTCTTC
length: 17; D: .; V: TRBV7-6; size: .; J: TRBJ2-5; CDR3: CASSLDVKGRGSLAQYF; DNA: TGTGCCAGCAGCTTAGATGTCAAAGGGAGGGGGTCACTGGCCCAGTACTTC
length: 15; D: .; V: TRBV7-9; size: .; J: TRBJ1-4; CDR3: CASSSESYINEKLFF; DNA: TGTGCCAGCAGCTCCGAGTCCTACATTAATGAAAAACTGTTTTTT
length: 13; D: .; V: TRBV5-1; size: .; J: TRBJ1-4; CDR3: CASSLWAAEKLFF; DNA: TGCGCCAGCAGCTTGTGGGCAGCCGAAAAACTGTTTTTT
length: 15; D: .; V: TRBV2; size: .; J: TRBJ2-1; CDR3: CASSPDRSSYNEQFF; DNA: TGTGCCAGCAGTCCCGACAGGAGCTCCTACAATGAGCAGTTCTTC
length: 13; D: .; V: TRBV6-5; size: once; J: TRBJ1-1; CDR3: CASMVRENTEAFF; DNA: TGTGCCAGCATGGTGCGAGAGAACACTGAAGCTTTCTTT
length: 19; D: TRBD1; V: TRBV9; size: once; J: TRBJ1-1; CDR3: CASSAPPGIRGPMNTEAFF; DNA: TGTGCCAGCAGCGCGCCACCAGGTATCAGGGGGCCCATGAACACTGAAGCTTTCTTT